Below, 23 T cell receptor beta chains from the same sample are listed, as sequenced in a study of shared clonotypes between healthy human individuals (dated by TCRdb to about 2020). The library relied on the immunoSEQ multiplex PCR assay. TCRdb re-hosts the immuneACCESS table, in-frame sequences only. Its copies lack some clones; in the studies checked, an unresolved V gene accounts for under half of them, and the cause for the rest is not known. The sample includes about 100,000 clones, with around 71% observed a single time. In total, the top ten clones hold about 25% of the sample. The sample was memory CD8+ T cells sorted from blood. In light of the paper, this sample's cell subset or site label describes: CD45RO+ cells pooled with CCR7-negative TemRA cells. These receptors were taken from a woman aged 25-40 years in good health.

This clone is a singleton in its sample. CDR3 nucleotides: TGTGCCAGCACCCCTAGGGCAAGCGGGAGGGCTTACAATGAGCAGTTCTTC. It encodes CASTPRASGRAYNEQFF. The chain combines TRBV27 with TRBJ2-1; 10 bases match TRBD2. Germline V gene sequence: CDR1 MNHEY, CDR2 SMNVEV (reference sequence). This CDR3 comprises 17 residues. J lost 4 bases, V lost 7 bases, and 13 bases had no gene match.

This clone was seen ten or more times. The rearrangement joins TRBV28 to TRBJ1-1, with D perhaps TRBD1 (6 bases). The CDR3 is made up of 14 amino acids. In germline, CDR1 is MDHEN, CDR2 SYDVKM. V was shortened by 4 bases and J by 2 bases, with 11 bases between the two germline ends. For the CDR3, the DNA is TGTGCCAGCAGTTCCGGGACACGAAACACTGAAGCTTTCTTT. This gives the protein CASSSGTRNTEAFF.

The sample holds one count of this clone. CDR3 loop: CSASRLHEQYF. In DNA, the CDR3 is TGCAGTGCTAGTAGGCTGCACGAGCAGTACTTC. The rearrangement links TRBV20-1 to TRBJ2-7; no clear D. V was shortened by 3 bases and J by 5 bases, with 8 bases between the two germline ends. This CDR3 is built from 11 residues. Germline-derived CDR1 and CDR2 are DFQATT and SNEGSKA (reference sequence).

This clone was counted between two and nine times. The gene calls are TRBV5-4 and TRBJ2-1; 9 nucleotides align to TRBD2. After removal of 0 bases from V and 7 bases from J, the junction contained 8 bases not matched to a gene. The CDR3 runs to 16 residues. CDR1 is SGHNT and CDR2 is YYREEE in the germline V gene (reference sequence). CDR3 sequence reads: CASSLGSGTSRNEQFF. As DNA, the CDR3 is TGTGCCAGCAGCTTGGGCTCCGGGACTAGCAGGAATGAGCAGTTCTTC.

This clone was detected a few times. The chain has TRBV6-4 and TRBJ2-1; 9 bases line up with TRBD2. The V gene's germline CDR1 is MRHNA and CDR2 SNTAGT. After removal of 2 bases from V and 6 bases from J, the junction contained 8 bases not matched to a gene. This CDR3 region has 16 residues. The CDR3 loop is CASSDEAGGPSNEQFF. CDR3 bases: TGTGCCAGCAGTGACGAGGCGGGAGGGCCGTCCAATGAGCAGTTCTTC.

The chain combines TRBV4-1 with TRBJ2-7; TRBD2 might be the D (5 bases). Germline V lookup: CDR1 MGHRA, CDR2 YSYEKL. The CDR3 has 17 amino acids. V lost 4 bases and J 0 bases, leaving 19 bases between the germline ends. CDR3 region: CASSPRLGVSDSYEQYF. The CDR3 DNA reads as TGCGCCAGCAGCCCCCGCCTCGGGGTAAGTGACTCCTACGAGCAGTACTTC.

V usage is TRBV15 and J usage is TRBJ1-1; D is possibly TRBD1 (5 bases). Germline V gives CDR1 LNHNV, CDR2 YYDKDF (reference sequence). This CDR3 comprises 16 residues. The ends were cut back, 0 bases at V and 3 bases at J, with 14 bases in the middle. The CDR3 loop is CATSRDWGESHTEAFF. CDR3 coding DNA: TGTGCCACCAGCAGAGATTGGGGGGAATCGCACACTGAAGCTTTCTTT.

The chain is built from TRBV7-3 and TRBJ2-2; 8 bases are a match to TRBD2. V shed 2 bases, J shed 5 bases, and the junction held 13 bases outside the gene matches. Germline V gene data show CDR1 as SGHTA and CDR2 as FQGTGA. The CDR3 runs 18 residues. In DNA, the CDR3 is TGTGCCAGCAGCTTAGAAATGGTCAGCGGGAGAGCTACCGGGGAGCTGTTTTTT. Its protein product is CASSLEMVSGRATGELFF.

This clone was observed a handful of times. The chain uses TRBV19 and TRBJ2-6; D is unresolved. Germline V CDR1 and CDR2: LNHDA, SQIVND (reference sequence). V lost 3 bases and J 0 bases, leaving 15 bases between the germline ends. This CDR3 has 18 amino acids. CDR3 protein: CASSIPWSEDSGANVLTF. In DNA, the CDR3 is TGTGCCAGTAGTATTCCGTGGTCAGAAGACTCTGGGGCCAACGTCCTGACTTTC.

The chain carries TRBV13 and TRBJ2-1, with TRBD1 identical over 12 bases. J gave up 7 bases and V 2 bases, and 3 bases lay outside the gene matches. The CDR3 runs to 15 residues. Germline assignment: CDR1 PRHDT and CDR2 FYEKMQ (reference sequence). This chain's CDR3 is CASSLWDRGQNEQFF. CDR3 bases: TGTGCCAGCAGCTTATGGGACAGGGGGCAGAATGAGCAGTTCTTC.

The count of this clone is one. This chain uses TRBV23-1 with TRBJ2-5, with D tentatively TRBD2 (5 bases). TRBV23-1 is classed as an ORF, of uncertain function. The germline V and J ends were trimmed by 8 bases and 4 bases, with 17 bases remaining between them. The CDR3 totals 14 residues. As DNA, the CDR3 is TGCGCCAGCTCGGCCCTCCGGGAAGCAGAGACCCAGTACTTC. This translates into CASSALREAETQYF.

The V and J genes are TRBV10-3 and TRBJ2-7, with 12 bases that match TRBD2. This CDR3 contains 17 residues. V dropped 3 bases and J dropped 0; count of bases not matched to a gene: 6. Germline CDR1 ENHRY, CDR2 SYGVKD. The CDR3 loop reads CAISDAKTSGSSYEQYF. CDR3 nucleotide sequence: TGTGCCATCAGTGACGCTAAGACTAGCGGGAGCTCCTACGAGCAGTACTTC.

The chain joins TRBV5-6 to TRBJ2-5, with 11 bases identical to TRBD2. The V segment lost 0 bases and the J segment 4 bases; nucleotides outside the gene matches: 14. Germline-derived CDR1 and CDR2 are SGHDT and YYEEEE. The CDR3 sequence is 19 residues long. As DNA, the CDR3 is TGTGCCAGCAGCTTGGTATGGTCTAGCGGGAGGACCTGGGCAGAGACCCAGTACTTC. The encoded protein is CASSLVWSSGRTWAETQYF. Together with reference TRBV5-6 and TRBJ2-5, the CDR3 gives the full variable domain: DAGVTQSPTHLIKTRGQQVTLRCSPKSGHDTVSWYQQALGQGPQFIFQYYEEEERQRGNFPDRFSGHQFPNYSSELNVNALLLGDSALYLCASSLVWSSGRTWAETQYFGPGTRLLVL.

This clone was recorded at least ten times. The rearrangement joins TRBV6-4 to TRBJ1-2, with TRBD1 matching 12 bases. This CDR3 contains 15 residues. The V gene's germline CDR1 is MRHNA and CDR2 SNTAGT. The V and J ends lost 3 bases and 6 bases, in that order; junction bases with no gene match: 5. CDR3 in amino acids: CASSEGDRGRNGYTF. The CDR3, as DNA: TGTGCCAGCAGTGAAGGGGACAGGGGGCGTAATGGCTACACCTTC.

This chain connects TRBV7-9 to TRBJ2-5; a weak D match, TRBD2 (6 bases). The CDR3 runs to 14 residues. Germline V gene lookup returns CDR1 SEHNR and CDR2 FQNEAQ (reference sequence). V was trimmed by 1 base and J by 8 bases, leaving 14 bases between them. The CDR3 protein is CASSLGAWRDTQYF. The CDR3 bases are TGTGCCAGCAGCTTAGGGGCGTGGCGGGACACCCAGTACTTC.

This rearrangement joins TRBV27 to TRBJ2-1; a possible D gene is TRBD2 (5 bases). Trimming removed 4 bases from V and 0 bases from J, with 10 bases in between. This CDR3 spans 15 amino acids. Germline values: CDR1 MNHEY, CDR2 SMNVEV (reference sequence). CDR3 nucleotide sequence: TGTGCCAGCAGTTCGAGGGAGACCTCCTACAATGAGCAGTTCTTC. This translates into CASSSRETSYNEQFF.

This chain's CDR3 is CASSVGPGGTNTEAFF. Written as DNA, the CDR3 is TGTGCCAGCAGCGTAGGGCCAGGGGGCACGAACACTGAAGCTTTCTTT. This chain joins TRBV9 and TRBJ1-1, with 8 nucleotides matching TRBD1. The junction had 5 bases not matched to a gene; V was cut back by 0 bases and J by 1 base. Germline V CDR1 and CDR2: SGDLS, YYNGEE. This CDR3 has 16 residues.

This clone was detected only once. A much larger clone sits a single nucleotide away, making a read error possible. Other DNA sequences within the sample encode an identical CDR3. This chain joins TRBV6-4 and TRBJ2-3; D remains ambiguous. CDR1 MRHNA and CDR2 SNTAGT come from the germline V gene. V lost 0 bases and J lost 0, with 7 bases in between. This CDR3 is built from 15 residues. CDR3 bases: TGTGCCAGCAGTGACTCGGCCGGGAGCACAGATACGCAGTATTTT. Translated, it gives CASSDSAGSTDTQYF.

The genes are TRBV6-4 and TRBJ2-3; 8 positions agree with TRBD1. CDR3 length: 15 amino acids. CDR1 is MRHNA and CDR2 is SNTAGT in the germline V gene. V shed 4 bases and J 5 bases; nucleotides not matched to a gene: 8. The CDR3 DNA sequence: TGTGCCAGCAGTGTGGAACAGGGGGGAGTAGATACGCAGTATTTT. It yields the protein CASSVEQGGVDTQYF.

J is TRBJ1-3 and V is TRBV7-9; no clear D gene. V was pared by 3 bases and J by 3 bases, with 21 bases between. Looked up from germline, CDR1 is SEHNR and CDR2 is FQNEAQ (reference sequence). This CDR3 is built from 18 residues. CDR3 coding DNA: TGTGCCAGCAGCTTTCGTGGGCAGATACATAGAATTGGAAACACCATATATTTT. Its translation: CASSFRGQIHRIGNTIYF.

CDR3 DNA sequence: TGTGCCAGCAGCCGTAGAGGGGACAATGAGCAGTTCTTC. Translation gives CASSRRGDNEQFF. The genes are TRBV4-2 and TRBJ2-1; either TRBD1 or TRBD2 may supply D (5 bases each). The CDR3 loop spans 13 amino acids. Germline V gives CDR1 LGHNA, CDR2 YNFKEQ. Trimming left V 4 bases short and J 5 bases short, with 9 bases between.

This clone occurred a few times. The chain couples TRBV27 to TRBJ2-7; the D is unclear. The CDR3 length is 13 residues. Trimming stripped 3 bases from V and 3 bases from J, with 9 bases between. Per germline, CDR1 MNHEY and CDR2 SMNVEV (reference sequence). In DNA, the CDR3 is TGTGCCAGCAGTTTGAGGTTCAACTACGAGCAGTACTTC. This encodes CASSLRFNYEQYF.

The CDR3: CASSEEAQPQHF. CDR3 coding DNA: TGTGCCAGCAGTGAAGAGGCTCAGCCCCAGCATTTT. This chain joins TRBV2 and TRBJ1-5; the D is unclear. V was shortened by 1 base and J by 6 bases, with 4 bases between the two germline ends. This CDR3 region has 12 residues. CDR1 and CDR2 (germline): SNHLY, FYNNEI.